Detailed here is one T cell receptor beta chain. The antigen remains unidentified. The table came from immunoSEQ multiplex PCR; TCRdb's copy has only in-frame clones and leaves some out. The repertoire consists of about 37,000 clones, with around nine tenths occurring once and the leading ten covering 5.5% to 7.5%. This sample is drawn from a study of T cell responses to AZD1222 COVID-19 vaccine. Findings of the study overall: Seropositive at baseline were only a handful of AZD1222 recipients. Along spike, vaccine-associated CD4 TCRs were found throughout, with dominance at 160-218 and 743-854.

V was trimmed by 4 bases and J by 7 bases, leaving 18 bases between them. The germline V gene encodes CDR1 SGHRS and CDR2 YFSETQ. This CDR3 has 15 amino acids. Sample: peripheral blood, taken on day 0 of AZD1222 vaccination. The rearrangement uses TRBV5-1 and TRBJ2-1; D possibly matches TRBD1 or TRBD2 (5 bases each). The receptor was isolated from an adult in good health. As DNA, the CDR3 is TGCGCCAGCAGCCCCGAGGTGGGGACGGGTAATGAGCAGTTCTTC. Encoded protein: CASSPEVGTGNEQFF. The variable domain in full, completed from reference TRBV5-1 and TRBJ2-1, reads KAGVTQTPRYLIKTRGQQVTLSCSPISGHRSVSWYQQTPGQGLQFLFEYFSETQRNKGNFPGRFSGRQFSNSRSEMNVSTLELGDSALYLCASSPEVGTGNEQFFGPGTRLTVL.